Shown below are 21 T cell receptor beta chains from a single sample sequenced in a study of regulatory T cells in long-lasting Graves disease. Time point described: persistent/refractory GD, antithyroid drugs over 5 years with positive TRAb. Following extraction of RNA from PBMCs, that RNA was used to make the TCR library. Building of the TCR beta libraries involved iRepertoire HTBI primers and Arm-PCR of CDR3 regions. TCRdb re-called the multiplex PCR reads with MiXCR, one entry per CDR3 protein. Here the sample spans 350,000 to 450,000 distinct CDR3 sequences, less than 25% being singletons. Sequences were derived from peripheral blood mononuclear cells (PBMCs), sampled when the disease was refractory, from a patient treated with antithyroid drugs. The source of these receptors is a female donor with Graves disease.

The chain combines TRBV6-1 with TRBJ2-1; a weak D match, TRBD2 (5 bases). This CDR3 region has 20 residues. CDR1 MNHNS and CDR2 SASEGT come from the germline V gene. Trimming left V 7 bases short and J 1 base short, with 29 bases between. CDR3 in amino acids: CASTGVLGAMGGTSYNEQFF. The CDR3 coding sequence is TGTGCCAGCACCGGGGTGTTGGGAGCGATGGGCGGTACTTCCTACAATGAGCAGTTCTTC.

This clonotype has a count of ten or more. The chain recombines TRBV11-2 with TRBJ2-5; D uncertain. Germline values: CDR1 SGHAT, CDR2 FQNNGV. V lost 0 bases to trimming and J lost 5 bases, with 13 bases between them. The CDR3 loop spans 15 amino acids. The CDR3 is CASSLDQITAETQYF. In DNA form, the CDR3 reads TGTGCCAGCAGCTTAGATCAGATAACCGCGGAGACCCAGTACTTC.

This chain links TRBV7-2 with TRBJ1-1; D ambiguous. Germline V CDR1 and CDR2: SGHTA, FQGNSA. This CDR3 comprises 22 residues. Trimming stripped 1 base from V and 0 bases from J, with 30 bases between. CDR3 sequence: CASSLDSADRLSYLTMNTEAFF. The CDR3 region has the DNA TGTGCCAGCAGCTTAGATTCGGCTGACCGTCTAAGCTATTTAACCATGAACACTGAAGCTTTCTTT.

This rearrangement joins TRBV18 to TRBJ1-1; tentative D call: TRBD1 (6 bases). This CDR3 contains 13 residues. The germline V and J ends were trimmed by 4 bases and 11 bases, with 17 bases remaining between them. The germline V gene encodes CDR1 KGHSH and CDR2 LQKENI. CDR3 sequence: CASSQTGQNSAFF. CDR3 bases: TGTGCCAGCTCACAAACCGGACAGAATTCGGCTTTCTTT.

This chain joins TRBV2 and TRBJ2-3; TRBD2 matches 7 bases. The CDR3 runs 13 residues. Trimming at V came to 2 bases and at J to 14 bases, leaving 10 bases not matched to a gene. The germline gives CDR1 SNHLY, CDR2 FYNNEI. CDR3 sequence reads: CASSERLAAAWYF. The CDR3 DNA follows: TGTGCCAGCAGTGAACGGCTAGCGGCCGCCTGGTATTTT.

V and J are TRBV20-1 and TRBJ2-7; D is unresolved. Germline CDR1 DFQATT, CDR2 SNEGSKA (reference sequence). The CDR3 has 12 residues. V lost 1 base, J lost 3 bases, and 7 bases lay in between. The CDR3 DNA follows: TGCAGTGCTAGAGTTATCGGCTACGAGCAGTACTTC. This codes for CSARVIGYEQYF.

The sample holds a few counts of this clonotype. V is TRBV2 and J is TRBJ2-1; 9 bases map to TRBD1. Germline CDR1 and CDR2: SNHLY and FYNNEI. V was pared by 2 bases and J by 15 bases, with 5 bases of the junction left unmatched. The CDR3 length is 12 residues. The CDR3 DNA reads TGTGCCAGCAGTGAACCGGGACAGGGTTCGTTCTTC. It encodes CASSEPGQGSFF.

This clonotype was detected many times. The chain employs TRBV12-3 or TRBV12-4 and TRBJ2-7; TRBD2 matches 8 bases. This CDR3 contains 16 residues. V was pared by 5 bases and J by 4 bases, with 13 bases of the junction left unmatched. CDR3 sequence (DNA): TGTGCCAGCAGTCACCTTCTGAGTAGCGGGGCATACGAGCAGTACTTC. Translated, it gives CASSHLLSSGAYEQYF.

This clonotype was counted many times. V usage is TRBV2 and J usage is TRBJ1-1; perhaps TRBD1 as D (5 bases). Germline V gene data show CDR1 as SNHLY and CDR2 as FYNNEI. This CDR3 comprises 15 residues. The V end was cut by 3 bases, the J end by 1 base, with 12 bases between. DNA of the CDR3: TGTGCCAGCAGTGAGAACAGGATCAGGAACACTGAAGCTTTCTTT. This sequence encodes CASSENRIRNTEAFF.

This chain uses TRBV10-1 with TRBJ1-3; D gene ambiguous. Germline V gene lookup returns CDR1 WNHNN and CDR2 SYGVQD (reference sequence). Trimming took off 2 bases at V and 0 bases at J, with 5 bases between the two ends. This CDR3 has 14 residues. CDR3 protein: CASSEGLSGNTIYF. The CDR3 bases are TGCGCCAGCAGTGAGGGACTCTCTGGAAACACCATATATTTT.

With respect to this clonotype: A clone one base away is much larger, so this may be a read error. V gene TRBV12-3 or TRBV12-4 combines with J gene TRBJ1-2; tentatively, D is TRBD1 (5 bases). V lost 7 bases to trimming and J lost 4 bases, with 10 bases between them. The CDR3 has 12 amino acids. CDR3 amino acids: CASTNDSYGYTF. The CDR3 DNA is TGTGCCAGCACTAACGACAGCTATGGCTACACCTTC.

This clonotype showed up many times. CDR3 bases: TGTGCCAGCAGCTTTGGACAGGGGGCTGAGACCCAGTACTTC. Amino acids: CASSFGQGAETQYF. The chain is built from TRBV7-8 and TRBJ2-5; 11 nucleotides align to TRBD1. Trimming at V came to 3 bases and at J to 5 bases, leaving 2 bases not matched to a gene. CDR1 is SGHVS, CDR2 FQNEAQ, per germline. This CDR3 region has 14 residues.

The sample holds a few counts of this clonotype. The rearrangement links TRBV29-1 to TRBJ2-7; D is perhaps TRBD1 (6 bases). CDR1 is SQVTM and CDR2 is ANQGSEA in the germline V gene. V lost 4 bases and J 3 bases, leaving 13 bases between the germline ends. The CDR3 extends over 13 amino acids. CDR3 in DNA: TGCAGCGTTGTCGACCGGGACAACTACGAGCAGTACTTC. The encoded protein is CSVVDRDNYEQYF.

This clonotype was seen more than once but under ten times. This rearrangement joins TRBV6-1 to TRBJ1-1, with a weak D call TRBD1 (6 bases). Trimming took off 6 bases at V and 5 bases at J, with 19 bases between the two ends. The CDR3 runs to 15 residues. Per the germline V gene, CDR1 is MNHNS and CDR2 is SASEGT. The CDR3 loop reads CASRPKNRAATEAFF. The CDR3 nucleotides are TGTGCCAGCAGACCCAAAAACAGGGCAGCAACTGAAGCTTTCTTT.

On this clonotype itself: At one end, the junction sequence differs from germline, possibly due to a read error. The J gene is TRBJ2-1, the V gene TRBV27, with 8 positions matching TRBD2. CDR3 length: 17 residues. Germline-derived CDR1 and CDR2 are MNHEY and SMNVEV (reference sequence). The CDR3 reads CVSSPPTGTSSYNEQFF. Written as DNA, the CDR3 is TGTGTCAGCAGTCCGCCTACCGGGACTAGCTCCTACAATGAGCAGTTCTTC.

This clonotype was seen a few times. The gene calls are TRBV11-2 and TRBJ1-4; TRBD1 matches 9 bases. This CDR3 has 14 amino acids. Losses at the gene ends were 4 bases for V and 10 bases for J; bases not matched to a gene: 7. The V gene's germline CDR1 is SGHAT and CDR2 FQNNGV. This CDR3 is CASSSGQGKGKLFF. For the CDR3, the DNA is TGTGCCAGCAGCTCGGGACAGGGAAAGGGAAAACTGTTTTTT.

This clonotype has at least ten counts. The V and J genes are TRBV5-1 and TRBJ2-7; no clear D gene. CDR3 length equals 13 residues. V lost 2 bases and J lost 2, with 8 bases in between. The germline V gene encodes CDR1 SGHRS and CDR2 YFSETQ. The CDR3 DNA is TGCGCCAGCAGCTTTGCAGAGGCCTACGAGCAGTACTTC. It is translated as CASSFAEAYEQYF.

Many counts were recorded for this clonotype. The chain carries TRBV12-3 or TRBV12-4 and TRBJ2-2; D not certain. The CDR3 extends over 14 amino acids. V lost 5 bases, J lost 1 base, and 8 bases lay in between. This CDR3 reads CASSLTRNTGELFF. CDR3 nucleotide sequence: TGTGCCAGCAGTCTGACACGGAACACCGGGGAGCTGTTTTTT.

Of note for this clonotype: One base separates it from a far larger clone, so it is likely a read error. V is TRBV6-4 and J is TRBJ2-6; 8 nucleotides match TRBD1. The CDR3 sequence is 19 residues long. The trim removed 5 bases at V and 0 bases at J, leaving 12 bases unmatched. CDR1 is MRHNA and CDR2 is SNTAGT in the germline V gene. The CDR3 coding sequence is TGTGCCAGCAGTTACTGGGGCGGGACAGGATTCTCTGGGGCCAACGTCCTGACTTTC. Protein sequence: CASSYWGGTGFSGANVLTF.

The chain uses TRBV7-2 and TRBJ2-7; D gene unclear. The CDR3 has 15 amino acids. From germline, CDR1 is SGHTA and CDR2 FQGNSA. Trimming pared 5 bases from V and 2 bases from J, leaving 16 bases between. CDR3 nucleotide sequence: TGTGCCAGCAGCGGCGGAGAGGCAAGTACCTACGAGCAGTACTTC. It translates to CASSGGEASTYEQYF.

The chain uses TRBV20-1 and TRBJ2-7; possibly TRBD1 or TRBD2 for D (5 bases each). The CDR3 is 14 residues long. CDR1 and CDR2 (germline): DFQATT, SNEGSKA (reference sequence). V was pared by 6 bases and J by 6 bases, with 21 bases between. CDR3 residues: CSAGSSGDLREQYF. CDR3 in DNA: TGCAGTGCCGGGTCCTCCGGGGACCTCCGCGAGCAGTACTTC.